These 20 T cell receptor beta chains came from one sample sequenced in a study of molecular identifiers for immune sequencing clone quantification. Each CDR3 protein is one row after TCRdb ran MiXCR on the PCR reads. The table records over 85,000 distinct CDR3 sequences, about 35% of them present only once. Sequencing input: naive CD8+ T cells from blood, with Jurkat cell RNA spiked in. The subset was: FACS-sorted CD8+CD4-CCR7+CD45RA+ naive T cells. These receptors all stem from a human donor in good health. Some libraries in this study had Jurkat cell RNA spiked in.

As regards this clonotype: A single base separates this from a much larger clone, so it may be a read error. The chain has TRBV5-1 and TRBJ2-3, with TRBD2 matching over 10 bases. Trimming at V came to 7 bases and at J to 3 bases, leaving 11 bases not matched to a gene. The germline V gene has CDR1 SGHRS and CDR2 YFSETQ. This CDR3 has 16 amino acids. DNA of the CDR3: TGCGCCAGCTGCATCTCTAGCGGGAGTTGGACAGATACGCAGTATTTT. Amino acid sequence: CASCISSGSWTDTQYF.

The chain recombines TRBV7-6 with TRBJ2-3; the D is unclear. Germline-derived CDR1 and CDR2 are SGHVS and FNYEAQ. The CDR3 is made up of 13 amino acids. V gave up 1 base and J gave up 9 bases, with 11 bases separating them. The CDR3 reads CASSLESRITQYF. The CDR3 bases are TGTGCCAGCAGCTTAGAATCGAGAATCACGCAGTATTTT.

A few counts support this clonotype. This chain links TRBV6-1 with TRBJ2-7; TRBD1 is a possible D gene (6 bases). Germline V lookup: CDR1 MNHNS, CDR2 SASEGT. V was cut by 6 bases and J by 0 bases, with 15 bases left in between. CDR3 length: 15 residues. The CDR3 DNA reads as TGTGCCAGCAGGAGACAGGATCCGAGCTCCTACGAGCAGTACTTC. Translation: CASRRQDPSSYEQYF.

The genes are TRBV2 and TRBJ2-7; D remains ambiguous. V lost 4 bases and J lost 2, with 12 bases in between. This CDR3 has 14 amino acids. Germline lookup yields CDR1 SNHLY and CDR2 FYNNEI. The CDR3 protein is CASSASYRTYEQYF. In DNA, the CDR3 is TGTGCCAGCAGTGCATCTTACAGAACCTACGAGCAGTACTTC.

In regard to this clonotype: Since a much larger clone is just one base distant, this may be a read error. This CDR3 reads CACSVSRGFNQPQHF. The CDR3 DNA follows: TGTGCCTGCAGCGTTTCGCGGGGTTTCAATCAGCCCCAGCATTTT. The chain joins TRBV5-3 to TRBJ1-5; D remains ambiguous. TRBV5-3 is known as an ORF, though its function is uncertain. Trimming shortened V by 10 bases and J by 3 bases, and 20 bases separated the two germline ends. The CDR3 is 15 residues long.

Many counts were recorded for this clonotype. V usage is TRBV7-8 and J usage is TRBJ1-4; the D gene is possibly TRBD1 (5 bases). The V and J ends lost 3 bases and 7 bases respectively, with 21 bases between them. The CDR3 has 17 residues. CDR1 SGHVS and CDR2 FQNEAQ come from the germline V gene. CDR3 nucleotide sequence: TGTGCCAGCAGCTTTTGGATCGAGGGGATGGTTGGTGAAAAACTGTTTTTT. Encoded protein: CASSFWIEGMVGEKLFF.

This clonotype was counted only a few times. V usage is TRBV6-5 and J usage is TRBJ2-5, with D perhaps matching TRBD2 (5 bases). The V gene lost 7 bases and the J gene lost 2 bases, with 14 bases spanning the gap. The CDR3 is 14 residues long. CDR1 is MNHEY, CDR2 SVGAGI, per germline. CDR3 sequence reads: CASTPGIGQETQYF. DNA for the CDR3: TGTGCCAGCACCCCGGGGATAGGGCAAGAGACCCAGTACTTC.

The chain has TRBV4-3 and TRBJ2-5; 12 nucleotides line up with TRBD2. With 1 base clipped from V and 5 bases from J, the junction kept 2 bases outside the gene matches. Germline-derived CDR1 and CDR2 are LGHNA and YSLEER. The CDR3 is 15 residues long. In nucleotides, the CDR3 is TGCGCCAGCAGCCAAGCGACTAGCGGGAGTGAGACCCAGTACTTC. Residues: CASSQATSGSETQYF.

The chain links TRBV18 to TRBJ2-1; D remains ambiguous. The CDR3 has 16 residues. V was shortened by 2 bases and J by 7 bases, with 18 bases between the two germline ends. The V gene's germline CDR1 is KGHSH and CDR2 LQKENI. CDR3 bases: TGTGCCAGCTCACCAGTAGGAGACTCCCTTGCGAATGAGCAGTTCTTC. It translates to CASSPVGDSLANEQFF.

The rearrangement uses TRBV6-2 or TRBV6-3 and TRBJ2-7, with D possibly called TRBD1 or TRBD2 (6 bases each). The germline V and J ends were trimmed by 0 bases and 6 bases, with 9 bases remaining between them. Looked up from germline, CDR1 is MNHEY and CDR2 is SVGEGT. The CDR3 has 13 residues. The CDR3 DNA sequence: TGTGCCAGCAGTTACTCATCGGGGGCCGAGCAGTACTTC. This translates into CASSYSSGAEQYF.

This clonotype was seen ten or more times. The chain carries TRBV20-1 and TRBJ2-7, with 7 bases identical to TRBD2. Germline CDR1 and CDR2: DFQATT and SNEGSKA (reference sequence). The V and J ends lost 3 bases and 4 bases, in that order; junction bases with no gene match: 6. There are 13 residues in the CDR3. The CDR3 sequence: CSARGGDVYEQYF. DNA of the CDR3: TGCAGTGCTAGGGGAGGGGACGTTTACGAGCAGTACTTC.

This clonotype was counted many times. For the CDR3, the DNA is TGCAGCGTTATTACCGGGACTAGCAATGAGCAGTTCTTC. The encoded protein is CSVITGTSNEQFF. V gene TRBV29-1 combines with J gene TRBJ2-1; 8 nucleotides match TRBD2. The CDR3 consists of 13 residues. V shed 5 bases, J shed 6 bases, and the junction held 6 bases outside the gene matches. The germline V gene has CDR1 SQVTM and CDR2 ANQGSEA.

Details on this clonotype: One end of the junction is discordant with germline, which a read error may explain. The J gene is TRBJ2-7, the V gene TRBV7-9, with D perhaps matching TRBD1 (6 bases). The CDR3 covers 16 residues. From germline, CDR1 is SEHNR and CDR2 FQNEAQ (reference sequence). Here the CDR3 reads CAGSLSPGQQYYEQYF. CDR3 coding DNA: TGTGCCGGCAGCTTAAGTCCCGGACAGCAATACTACGAGCAGTACTTC. The entire variable domain, with the rest obtained from reference TRBV7-9 and TRBJ2-7, is as follows: DTGVSQNPRHKITKRGQNVTFRCDPISEHNRLYWYRQTLGQGPEFLTYFQNEAQLEKSRLLSDRFSAERPKGSFSTLEIQRTEQGDSAMYLCAGSLSPGQQYYEQYFGPGTRLTVT.

This clonotype came up many times. The chain joins TRBV2 to TRBJ2-4; 7 bases line up with TRBD1. Germline loops: CDR1 SNHLY, CDR2 FYNNEI. Germline trimming cut 0 bases from V and 6 bases from J; bases unmatched to any gene: 8. The CDR3 consists of 16 residues. CDR3 nucleotides: TGTGCCAGCAGTGAAGCGCTCAGGGGGATTGGAAACATTCAGTACTTC. This gives the protein CASSEALRGIGNIQYF.

The chain is built from TRBV6-1 and TRBJ2-7; D may be TRBD2 (5 bases). The CDR3 consists of 16 residues. V lost 1 base to trimming and J lost 5 bases, with 18 bases between them. CDR1 MNHNS and CDR2 SASEGT come from the germline V gene. The CDR3 region has the DNA TGTGCCAGCAGTGAAGATAGCGTACTGACCCCCCACGAGCAGTACTTC. This gives the protein CASSEDSVLTPHEQYF.

A remark on this clonotype: A much larger clone is a single base away; this may be a read error. The chain is built from TRBV6-6 and TRBJ1-1, with D maybe TRBD1 (5 bases). This CDR3 region has 12 residues. Germline assignment: CDR1 MNHNY and CDR2 SVGAGI (reference sequence). The CDR3 region is CASSYPGSEASF. For the CDR3, the DNA is TGTGCCAGCAGTTATCCAGGGTCTGAAGCTTCCTTT.

About this clonotype: This sequence may be a read error, since a much larger clone differs from it by one base. The CDR3 spells CASSYGPPNAQYF. The CDR3 DNA follows: TGTGCCAGCAGTTACGGGCCTCCAAATGCCCAGTACTTC. The chain carries TRBV28 and TRBJ2-5; D gene unclear. The CDR3 is 13 residues long. Germline CDR1 and CDR2: MDHEN and SYDVKM. Between the trimmed V and J ends, which lost 4 bases and 9 bases, there was a span of 15 bases.

This clonotype was detected many times. The chain combines TRBV12-3 or TRBV12-4 with TRBJ2-3; 11 bases map to TRBD1. This CDR3 comprises 18 residues. V lost 4 bases to trimming and J lost 0 bases; unmatched junction nucleotides: 9. The CDR3 is CASSWWTGGEISTDTQYF. The CDR3, as DNA: TGTGCCAGCAGTTGGTGGACAGGGGGCGAGATCAGCACAGATACGCAGTATTTT.

The J gene is TRBJ2-1, the V gene TRBV21-1. TRBV21-1 is designated a pseudogene. CDR3 length equals 13 residues. The CDR3 DNA reads TGTGCCAGCAGCCCCGAAAGCGACAATGAGCAGTTCTTC. Translation: CASSPESDNEQFF.

CDR3 coding DNA: TGTGCCAGCAGCATTCCTAGCGGGCCGATCTCCTACAATGAGCAGTTCTTC. Its protein product is CASSIPSGPISYNEQFF. V and J are TRBV7-9 and TRBJ2-1, with 8 bases lining up with TRBD2. The CDR3 has 17 amino acids. J gave up 0 bases and V 5 bases, and 9 bases lay outside the gene matches. Germline V lookup: CDR1 SEHNR, CDR2 FQNEAQ (reference sequence). The variable domain in full, with the rest retrieved from reference TRBV7-9 and TRBJ2-1, is DTGVSQNPRHKITKRGQNVTFRCDPISEHNRLYWYRQTLGQGPEFLTYFQNEAQLEKSRLLSDRFSAERPKGSFSTLEIQRTEQGDSAMYLCASSIPSGPISYNEQFFGPGTRLTVL.